This TCR beta chain comes out of a study of blood T cell repertoires in COVID-19. About the research overall: From the United States, Italy and Spain came samples of acute and convalescent COVID-19. Nucleic acid was either cDNA or gDNA, and it came from T cells, B-cell-depleted T cells, or PBMCs.

V was pared by 1 base and J by 7 bases, with 3 bases of the junction left unmatched. The CDR3 runs to 13 residues. Germline CDR1 reads MDHEN; CDR2 reads SYDVKM. Per the original data handling: Estimation of nucleated cell counts was performed using reference gene primer amplification. TCRdb's table, derived via immunoSEQ multiplex PCR, lists solely in-frame clones and lacks some. The V and J calls and clone size were taken over from that table, and D and trimming were inferred from the DNA. Of some 200,000 clones listed, around nine tenths are singletons. The receptor comes from a woman younger than 35 who had recovered from COVID-19. Material: peripheral blood. The rearrangement joins TRBV28 to TRBJ1-2, with 7 bases identical to TRBD1. CDR3 sequence (DNA): TGTGCCAGCAGTTTATTTCAGGGGGGTGGCTACACCTTC. Translated, it gives CASSLFQGGGYTF.